The next 6 T cell receptor beta chains were all read from a single sample in a study of T-cell reconstitution after alpha-beta-depleted transplantation in children. Molecular barcoding with unique molecular identifiers was used for the TCRbeta library. TCRdb re-called the PCR reads through MiXCR, storing one row per CDR3 protein. The sample holds approximately 630,000 distinct CDR3 sequences, around 13% seen once. The sequences come from PBMCs, collected before TCRalphabeta/CD19-depleted stem cell transplant. These TCRs come from a girl aged 2 to 9 with congenital amegakaryocytic thrombocytopenia, due to receive a stem cell transplant.

As for this clonotype: A read error is possible here, since a much larger clone lies one base away. This chain connects TRBV20-1 to TRBJ1-2; TRBD1 agrees at 7 bases. The CDR3 is 16 residues long. From germline, CDR1 is DFQATT and CDR2 SNEGSKA (reference sequence). CDR3 sequence reads: CSARDPRRGVSYGHTF. In DNA, the CDR3 is TGCAGTGCTAGAGATCCCCGCAGGGGGGTATCGTATGGCCACACCTTC.

A word on this clonotype: A read error likely explains this, since a far larger clone differs by one base. V and J are TRBV5-1 and TRBJ2-1, with D perhaps TRBD2 (6 bases). The CDR3 is 11 residues long. Germline values: CDR1 SGHRS, CDR2 YFSETQ. The CDR3 reads CASSLVAEQLF. CDR3 bases: TGCGCCAGCAGCTTGGTAGCGGAGCAGCTCTTC.

This clonotype was observed a handful of times. The chain recombines TRBV28 with TRBJ2-5, with D tentatively TRBD1 or TRBD2 (6 bases each). The CDR3 length is 16 residues. The germline V and J ends were trimmed by 2 bases and 5 bases, with 18 bases remaining between them. Per germline, CDR1 MDHEN and CDR2 SYDVKM. The CDR3 DNA follows: TGTGCCAGCAGTTTACAAGGAGGGGGGAAGATGGAGACCCAGTACTTC. This gives the protein CASSLQGGGKMETQYF. The full variable domain, in which reference TRBV28 and TRBJ2-5 provide the parts outside the CDR3, is DVKVTQSSRYLVKRTGEKVFLECVQDMDHENMFWYRQDPGLGLRLIYFSYDVKMKEKGDIPEGYSVSREKKERFSLILESASTNQTSMYLCASSLQGGGKMETQYFGPGTRLLVL.

This clonotype came up many times. The rearrangement joins TRBV20-1 to TRBJ2-1, with 7 bases aligning to TRBD2. After removal of 0 bases from V and 5 bases from J, the junction contained 7 bases not matched to a gene. Germline V gene sequence: CDR1 DFQATT, CDR2 SNEGSKA (reference sequence). The length of the CDR3 is 15 residues. DNA of the CDR3: TGCAGTGCTAGAGATTCGAGCGGGATCCACAATGAGCAGTTCTTC. Its translation: CSARDSSGIHNEQFF.

This clonotype was seen many times. The chain uses TRBV9 and TRBJ2-2; 7 bases align to TRBD1. V dropped 4 bases and J dropped 0; count of bases not matched to a gene: 12. CDR1 and CDR2 from the germline V gene are SGDLS and YYNGEE. The CDR3 has 18 residues. The DNA of the CDR3 is TGTGCCAGCAGCCCCATGCCTTACAGGGGAACGAACACCGGGGAGCTGTTTTTT. Its protein is CASSPMPYRGTNTGELFF.

V is TRBV21-1 and J is TRBJ2-2; whether TRBD2, the table's D call, matches the DNA was not checked. TRBV21-1 is a known pseudogene. The CDR3 sequence is 19 residues long. CDR3 DNA: TGTGCCAGCAGCAAAAAGCTAGCGGGAAACCTCGCGAACACCGGGGAGCTGTTTTTT. This gives the protein CASSKKLAGNLANTGELFF.